This TCR beta chain was recovered during a study of OX40 agonist ivuxolimab in advanced cancers. Whole-study results and caveats: The CD4+ and CD8+ T cells in the blood had expanded clonally by week 6 at 0.1 to 3.0 mg/kg. Researchers did not determine the expanded peripheral T cells' antigen specificity.

This CDR3 is 15 amino acids long. Germline trimming cut 1 base from V and 10 bases from J; bases unmatched to any gene: 7. CDR1 is MNHEY and CDR2 is SMNVEV in the germline V gene (reference sequence). Baseline, cycle 4 day 1, and cycle 7 day 1 were the blood sampling points. The protocol was immunoSEQ multiplex PCR, while the TCRdb copy is restricted to in-frame clones and leaves out a portion. The sample records 100,000 or so clones, approximately 95% being singletons. Worth noting for this clone: Its cognate antigen is unknown.

Sequencing used CD4+ or CD8+ T cells sorted from blood, obtained in a trial of the OX40 agonist ivuxolimab. The sequence was obtained from an adult with an advanced solid tumor such as melanoma, head and neck, liver or kidney cancer. This chain links TRBV27 with TRBJ2-1; 10 bases are a match to TRBD2. The CDR3 reads CASSLFPSGGDEQFF. As DNA, the CDR3 is TGTGCCAGCAGTTTATTCCCTAGCGGGGGAGACGAGCAGTTCTTC.